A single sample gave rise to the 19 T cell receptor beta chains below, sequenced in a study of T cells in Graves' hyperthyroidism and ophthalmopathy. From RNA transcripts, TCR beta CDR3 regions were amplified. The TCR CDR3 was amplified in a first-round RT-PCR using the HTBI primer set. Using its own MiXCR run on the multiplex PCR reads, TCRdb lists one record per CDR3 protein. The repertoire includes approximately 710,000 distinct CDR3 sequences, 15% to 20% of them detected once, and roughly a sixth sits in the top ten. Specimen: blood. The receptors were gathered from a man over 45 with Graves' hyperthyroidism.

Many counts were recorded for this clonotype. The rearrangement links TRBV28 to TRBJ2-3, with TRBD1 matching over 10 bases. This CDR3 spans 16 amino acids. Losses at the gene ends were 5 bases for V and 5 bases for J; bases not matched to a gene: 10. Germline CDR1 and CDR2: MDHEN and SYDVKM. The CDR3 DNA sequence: TGTGCCAGCAGTCTCCATATAGGACAGGGGGGAGATACGCAGTATTTT. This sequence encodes CASSLHIGQGGDTQYF.

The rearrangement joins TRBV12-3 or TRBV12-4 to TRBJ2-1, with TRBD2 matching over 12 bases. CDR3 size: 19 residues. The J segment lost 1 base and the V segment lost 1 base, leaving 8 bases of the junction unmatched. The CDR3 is CASSLEMASGGGSYNEQFF. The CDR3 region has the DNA TGTGCCAGCAGTTTAGAGATGGCTAGCGGGGGGGGGTCCTACAATGAGCAGTTCTTC.

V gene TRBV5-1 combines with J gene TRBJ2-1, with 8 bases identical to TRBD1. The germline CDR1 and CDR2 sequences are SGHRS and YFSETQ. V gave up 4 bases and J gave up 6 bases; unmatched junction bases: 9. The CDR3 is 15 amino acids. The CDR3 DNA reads TGCGCCAGCAGCCTACCAAAAGGACAGGGCAATGAGCAGTTCTTC. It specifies CASSLPKGQGNEQFF. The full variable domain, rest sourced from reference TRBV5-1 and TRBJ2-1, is KAGVTQTPRYLIKTRGQQVTLSCSPISGHRSVSWYQQTPGQGLQFLFEYFSETQRNKGNFPGRFSGRQFSNSRSEMNVSTLELGDSALYLCASSLPKGQGNEQFFGPGTRLTVL.

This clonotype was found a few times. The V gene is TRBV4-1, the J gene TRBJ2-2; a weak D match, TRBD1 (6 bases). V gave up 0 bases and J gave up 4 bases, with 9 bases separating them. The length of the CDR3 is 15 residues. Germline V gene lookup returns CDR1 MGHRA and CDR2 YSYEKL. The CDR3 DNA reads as TGCGCCAGCAGCCAAGACAGGGGCCCCACCGGGGAGCTGTTTTTT. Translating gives CASSQDRGPTGELFF.

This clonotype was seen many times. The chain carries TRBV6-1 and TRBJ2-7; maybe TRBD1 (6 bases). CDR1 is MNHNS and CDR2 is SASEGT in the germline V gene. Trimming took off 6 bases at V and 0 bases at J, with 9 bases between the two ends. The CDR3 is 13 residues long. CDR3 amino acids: CASRQGGSYEQYF. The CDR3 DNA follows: TGTGCCAGCAGACAGGGTGGCTCCTACGAGCAGTACTTC.

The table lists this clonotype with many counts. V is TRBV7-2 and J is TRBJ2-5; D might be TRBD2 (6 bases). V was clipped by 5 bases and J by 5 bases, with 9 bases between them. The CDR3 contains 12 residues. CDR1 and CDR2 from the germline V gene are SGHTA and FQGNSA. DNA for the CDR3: TGTGCCAGCAGCGTGCTAGCGGAGACCCAGTACTTC. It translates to CASSVLAETQYF.

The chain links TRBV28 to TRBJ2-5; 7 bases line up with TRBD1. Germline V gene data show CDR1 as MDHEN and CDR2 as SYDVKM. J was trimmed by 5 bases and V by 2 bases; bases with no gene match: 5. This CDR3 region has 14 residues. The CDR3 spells CASSLQQGLETQYF. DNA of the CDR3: TGTGCCAGCAGTTTACAACAGGGGTTGGAGACCCAGTACTTC.

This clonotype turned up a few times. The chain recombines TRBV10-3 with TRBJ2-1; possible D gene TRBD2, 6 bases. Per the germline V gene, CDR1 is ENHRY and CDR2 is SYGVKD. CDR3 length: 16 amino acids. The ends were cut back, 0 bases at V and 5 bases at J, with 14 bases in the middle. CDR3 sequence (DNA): TGTGCCATCAGTGAGTCTGGAACGGGAGCCAACAATGAGCAGTTCTTC. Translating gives CAISESGTGANNEQFF.

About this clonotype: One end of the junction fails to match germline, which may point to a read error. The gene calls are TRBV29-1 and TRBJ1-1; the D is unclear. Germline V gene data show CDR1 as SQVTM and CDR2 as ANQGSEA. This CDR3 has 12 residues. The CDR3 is CSVEKLNTGAFF. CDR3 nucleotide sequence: TGCAGCGTTGAAAAGCTGAACACTGGAGCTTTCTTT.

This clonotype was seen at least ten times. The DNA for the CDR3 is TGCGCCAGCAGTGTCGCCTCTAATTCACCCCTCCACTTT. Translated, it gives CASSVASNSPLHF. The chain is built from TRBV10-1 and TRBJ1-6; no firm D call. This CDR3 has 13 residues. Germline lookup yields CDR1 WNHNN and CDR2 SYGVQD (reference sequence). V lost 4 bases and J 6 bases, leaving 7 bases between the germline ends.

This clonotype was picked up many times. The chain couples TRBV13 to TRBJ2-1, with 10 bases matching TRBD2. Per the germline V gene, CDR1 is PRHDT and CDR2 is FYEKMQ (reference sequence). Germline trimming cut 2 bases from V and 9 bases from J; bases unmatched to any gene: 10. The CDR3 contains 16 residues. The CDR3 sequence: CASSLKRTSGLSEQFF. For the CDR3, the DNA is TGTGCCAGCAGCTTAAAAAGGACTAGCGGTCTTAGTGAGCAGTTCTTC. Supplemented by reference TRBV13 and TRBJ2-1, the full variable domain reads AAGVIQSPRHLIKEKRETATLKCYPIPRHDTVYWYQQGPGQDPQFLISFYEKMQSDKGSIPDRFSAQQFSDYHSELNMSSLELGDSALYFCASSLKRTSGLSEQFFGPGTRLTVL.

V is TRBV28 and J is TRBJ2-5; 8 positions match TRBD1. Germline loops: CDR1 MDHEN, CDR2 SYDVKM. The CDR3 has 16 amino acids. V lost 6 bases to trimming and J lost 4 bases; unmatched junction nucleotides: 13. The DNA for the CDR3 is TGTGCCAGCAGCTCCACCGGACAGGGTGAAGTAGAGACCCAGTACTTC. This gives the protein CASSSTGQGEVETQYF.

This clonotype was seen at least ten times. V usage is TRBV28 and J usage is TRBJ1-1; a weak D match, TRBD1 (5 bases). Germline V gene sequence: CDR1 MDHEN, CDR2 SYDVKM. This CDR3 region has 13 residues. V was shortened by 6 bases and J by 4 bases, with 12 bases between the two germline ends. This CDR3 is CASRPRQLTEAFF. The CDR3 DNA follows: TGTGCCAGCAGGCCTCGACAGCTCACTGAAGCTTTCTTT.

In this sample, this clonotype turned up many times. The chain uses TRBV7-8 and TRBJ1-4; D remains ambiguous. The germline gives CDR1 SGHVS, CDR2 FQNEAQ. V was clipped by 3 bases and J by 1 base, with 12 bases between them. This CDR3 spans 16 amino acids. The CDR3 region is CASSLNSALTNEKLFF. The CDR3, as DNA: TGTGCCAGCAGCTTGAACAGCGCCCTAACTAATGAAAAACTGTTTTTT.

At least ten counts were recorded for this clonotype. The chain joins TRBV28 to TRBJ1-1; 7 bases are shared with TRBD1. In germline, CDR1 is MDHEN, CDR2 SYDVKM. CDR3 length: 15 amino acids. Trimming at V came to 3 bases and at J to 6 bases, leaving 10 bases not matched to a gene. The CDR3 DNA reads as TGTGCCAGCAGTTTGGGGAGACAGGGCGGCGCTGAAGCTTTCTTT. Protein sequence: CASSLGRQGGAEAFF.

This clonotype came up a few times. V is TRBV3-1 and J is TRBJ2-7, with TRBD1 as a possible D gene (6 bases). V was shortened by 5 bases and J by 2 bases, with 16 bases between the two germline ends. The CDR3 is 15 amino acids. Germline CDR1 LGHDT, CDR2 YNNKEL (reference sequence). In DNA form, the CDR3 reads TGTGCCAGCAGCAACACAGGGTTTTCACCCTACGAGCAGTACTTC. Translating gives CASSNTGFSPYEQYF.

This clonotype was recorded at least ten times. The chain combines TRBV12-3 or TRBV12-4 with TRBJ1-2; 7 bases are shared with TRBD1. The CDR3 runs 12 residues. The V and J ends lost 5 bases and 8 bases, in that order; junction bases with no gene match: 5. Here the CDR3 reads CASSMTGRGYTF. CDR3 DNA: TGTGCCAGCAGTATGACAGGGAGAGGCTACACCTTC.

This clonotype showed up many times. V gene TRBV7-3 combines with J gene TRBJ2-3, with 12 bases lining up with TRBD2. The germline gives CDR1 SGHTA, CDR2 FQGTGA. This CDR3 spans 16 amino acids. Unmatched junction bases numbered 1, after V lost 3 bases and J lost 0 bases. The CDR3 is CASSFGLAGSTDTQYF. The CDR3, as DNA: TGTGCCAGCAGCTTCGGACTAGCGGGAAGCACAGATACGCAGTATTTT.

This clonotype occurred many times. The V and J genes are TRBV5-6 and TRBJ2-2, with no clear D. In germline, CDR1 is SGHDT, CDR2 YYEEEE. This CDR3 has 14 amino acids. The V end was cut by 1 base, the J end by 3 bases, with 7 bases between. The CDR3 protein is CASSLPLDTGELFF. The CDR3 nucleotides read TGTGCCAGCAGCTTGCCCCTGGACACCGGGGAGCTGTTTTTT.